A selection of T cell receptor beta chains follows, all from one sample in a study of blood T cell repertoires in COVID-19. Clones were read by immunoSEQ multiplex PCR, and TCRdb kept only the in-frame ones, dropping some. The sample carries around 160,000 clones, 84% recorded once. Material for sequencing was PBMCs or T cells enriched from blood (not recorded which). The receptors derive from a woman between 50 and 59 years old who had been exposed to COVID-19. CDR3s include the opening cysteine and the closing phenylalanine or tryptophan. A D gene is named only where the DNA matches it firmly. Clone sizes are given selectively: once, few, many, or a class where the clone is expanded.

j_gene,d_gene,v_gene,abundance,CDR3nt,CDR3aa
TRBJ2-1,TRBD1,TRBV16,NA,TGTGCCAGCAGCGCCAGGACGGCAGGGGGCCATGAGCAGTTCTTC,CASSARTAGGHEQFF
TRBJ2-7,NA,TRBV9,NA,TGTGCCAGCAGCGTAGGGAGCGGTATCTCCTACGAGCAGTACTTC,CASSVGSGISYEQYF
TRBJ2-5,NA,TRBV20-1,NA,TGCAGTGCTGAGGATCAAGAGACCCAGTACTTC,CSAEDQETQYF
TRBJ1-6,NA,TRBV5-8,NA,TGTGCCAGCAGCTTGCAAGGAGGCGTTGTTTCACCCCTCCACTTT,CASSLQGGVVSPLHF
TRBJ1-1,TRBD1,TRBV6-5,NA,TGTGCCAGCCATGACAGGGACCGAGCTTTCTTT,CASHDRDRAFF
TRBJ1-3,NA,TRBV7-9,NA,TGTGCCAGCAGCCGGGGGGGCTCTGGAAACACCATATATTTT,CASSRGGSGNTIYF
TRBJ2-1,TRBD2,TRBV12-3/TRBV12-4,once,TGTGCCAGCCGTAGCGGGAGGTACAATGAGCAGTTCTTC,CASRSGRYNEQFF
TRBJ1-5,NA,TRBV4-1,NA,TGCGCCAGCAGCCAAGAGCCGGGGGGCGTTCAGCCCCAGCATTTT,CASSQEPGGVQPQHF
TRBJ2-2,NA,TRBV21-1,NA,TGTGCCAGCAGCAAAGCTCTCCGCCTAGCGGGAGGCGGGGAGCTGTTTTTT,CASSKALRLAGGGELFF
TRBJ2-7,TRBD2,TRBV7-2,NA,TGTGCCAGCAGCTTAGCGCCGGCTAGCGGGGTCTACGAGCAGTACTTC,CASSLAPASGVYEQYF
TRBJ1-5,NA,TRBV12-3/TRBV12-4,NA,TGTGCCAGCAGAGGAGGGAATCAGCCCCAGCATTTT,CASRGGNQPQHF
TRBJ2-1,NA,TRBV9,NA,TGTGCCAGCAGCGCAGCACCGGGAAACCACAATGAGCAGTTCTTC,CASSAAPGNHNEQFF
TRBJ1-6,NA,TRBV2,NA,TGTGCCAGCAGTGAAGCGCTTAATGGCAGGTCACCCCTCCACTTT,CASSEALNGRSPLHF
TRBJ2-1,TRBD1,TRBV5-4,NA,TGTGCCAGCCGCCGGGACAGAGGCTCCTACAATGAGCAGTTCTTC,CASRRDRGSYNEQFF
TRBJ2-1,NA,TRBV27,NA,TGTGCCAGCAGTGGAAAAGCGGGACACTACAATGAGCAGTTCTTC,CASSGKAGHYNEQFF
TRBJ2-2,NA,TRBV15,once,TGTGCCACCTCCGGGGAGGTCGGGGAGCTGTTTTTT,CATSGEVGELFF
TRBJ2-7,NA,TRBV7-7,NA,TGTGCCAGCAGCTTAACCAGGAACTACGAGCAGTACTTC,CASSLTRNYEQYF
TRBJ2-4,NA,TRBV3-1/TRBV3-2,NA,TGTGCCAGCAGCCAAGATACAGGGAGGGTGGGGAACATTCAGTACTTC,CASSQDTGRVGNIQYF
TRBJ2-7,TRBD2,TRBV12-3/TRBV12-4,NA,TGTGCCAGCACCCTAGCGGGTAAATACGAGCAGTACTTC,CASTLAGKYEQYF
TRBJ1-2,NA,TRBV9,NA,TGTGCCAGCAGCGTAGACGAAAGACGGCTAGCCTATGGCTACACCTTC,CASSVDERRLAYGYTF
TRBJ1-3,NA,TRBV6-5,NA,TGTGCCAGCAGACTTACTTCACAGGGAAACACCATATATTTT,CASRLTSQGNTIYF
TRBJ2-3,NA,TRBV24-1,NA,TGTGCCACCAGTGCGGTGGGAGACGGCACAGATACGCAGTATTTT,CATSAVGDGTDTQYF
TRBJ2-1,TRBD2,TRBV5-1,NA,TGCGCCAGCAGCTTAGCGGGAGCCGTCTACAATGAGCAGTTCTTC,CASSLAGAVYNEQFF
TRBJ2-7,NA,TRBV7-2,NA,TGTGCCAGCAGCCGTGGGGGGGCCACTTTCGGCGAGCAGTACTTC,CASSRGGATFGEQYF
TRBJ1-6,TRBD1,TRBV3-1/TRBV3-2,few,TGTGCCAGCAGCCGTATGTTTGGGACAGCCAATTCACCCCTCCACTTT,CASSRMFGTANSPLHF
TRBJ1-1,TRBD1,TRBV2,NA,TGTGCCAGCAGTTCTCGACAGGGGGGTGGGACTGAAGCTTTCTTT,CASSSRQGGGTEAFF
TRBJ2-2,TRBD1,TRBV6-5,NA,TGTGCCAGCAGTTATACGGAGACAGGGACCGGGGAGCTGTTTTTT,CASSYTETGTGELFF
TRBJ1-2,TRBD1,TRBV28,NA,TGTGCCAGCAGGCAGCCGGGACAGCTCTATGGCTACACCTTC,CASRQPGQLYGYTF
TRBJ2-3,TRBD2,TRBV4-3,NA,TGCGCCAGCAGCCACGGGACTAGCGCAATCACAGATACGCAGTATTTT,CASSHGTSAITDTQYF
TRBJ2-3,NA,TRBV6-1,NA,TGTGCCAGCAGTGAAAGAGGAGCAGCTAGCACAGATACGCAGTATTTT,CASSERGAASTDTQYF
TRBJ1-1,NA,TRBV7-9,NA,TGTGCCAGCAGCTCCCCTGACAGGATGAACACTGAAGCTTTCTTT,CASSSPDRMNTEAFF
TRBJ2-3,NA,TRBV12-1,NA,TGTGCCAGCAGCTTTATCCCGGCAGATACGCAGTATTTT,CASSFIPADTQYF
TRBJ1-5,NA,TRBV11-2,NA,TGTGCCAGCAGCACGGGACTGGGGCAACCCCAGCATTTT,CASSTGLGQPQHF
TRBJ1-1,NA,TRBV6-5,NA,TGTGCCAGCAGTTACTCACAGAACACTGAAGCTTTCTTT,CASSYSQNTEAFF
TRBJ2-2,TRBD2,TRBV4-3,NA,TGCGCCAGCAGCCATCCGACTAGCGGGAGTTCGAGCACCGGGGAGCTGTTTTTT,CASSHPTSGSSSTGELFF
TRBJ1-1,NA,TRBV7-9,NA,TGTGCCAGCAGCCCCAGGTTTACTGAAGCTTTCTTT,CASSPRFTEAFF
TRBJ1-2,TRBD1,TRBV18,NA,TGTGCCAGCTCACCGAAGACAGGGTACGGCTACACCTTC,CASSPKTGYGYTF